The entry below describes one T cell receptor beta chain. Antigen: not known. This record belongs to a study of high-grade serous ovarian cancer treatment subgroups. Across the whole study: Each sample yielded on average 7,494 unique TCR beta rearrangements from approximately 15,000 reads. General study points: TCR clonal relatedness correlated positively with neoantigen level. Same-patient tumor repertoires overlapped at about 0.095 to 0.79; different patients barely overlapped.

The germline CDR1 and CDR2 sequences are SGDLS and YYNGEE. Losses at the gene ends were 3 bases for V and 4 bases for J; bases not matched to a gene: 27. CDR3 length: 21 residues. Clones were sequenced by immunoSEQ multiplex PCR, and TCRdb holds only the in-frame ones, with some missing. The table includes around 2,300 clones, around 77% detected once. The tumor samples were collected prior to definitive surgery or chemotherapy. The specimen sequenced was tumor tissue. This receptor was identified in a human donor with high-grade serous ovarian cancer. The chain recombines TRBV9 with TRBJ1-2; 7 positions agree with TRBD1. CDR3 region: CASSGWEIQGKESTPSYGYTF. CDR3 bases: TGTGCCAGCAGCGGATGGGAAATACAGGGGAAAGAATCCACGCCTAGCTATGGCTACACCTTC.